These T cell receptor beta chains were read from a single sample in a study of human thymus T cells. Measured with immunoSEQ multiplex PCR; TCRdb has only the in-frame clones, and not every one. Found here are roughly 120,000 clones, about 94% of them singletons; the top ten hold 0.02% to 0.025%. What was sequenced was thymus tissue. Source of these receptors: a boy younger than two with a congenital heart defect but otherwise immunologically healthy. Each CDR3 is given with its conserved first and last residue. Fields, in order: J gene, D gene, V gene, clone size, CDR3 protein, CDR3 DNA. A D gene is named only where the DNA matches it firmly. Not all rows give a size; the values are once, few, many and, for expanded clones, a class.

j_call: TRBJ2-6
d_call: -
v_call: TRBV4-1
clone_size: once
cdr3_aa: CASSQVSGGDSSGANVLTF
cdr3_nt: TGCGCCAGCAGCCAAGTATCTGGCGGGGACTCCTCTGGGGCCAACGTCCTGACTTTC

j_call: TRBJ2-6
d_call: TRBD1
v_call: TRBV12-5
clone_size: -
cdr3_aa: CASGLSLPPQGSGANVLTF
cdr3_nt: TGTGCTAGTGGTTTGAGCCTCCCTCCACAGGGGTCTGGGGCCAACGTCCTGACTTTC

j_call: TRBJ1-1
d_call: -
v_call: TRBV2
clone_size: -
cdr3_aa: CASSGDRRWTEAFF
cdr3_nt: TGTGCCAGCAGTGGGGACCGTAGATGGACTGAAGCTTTCTTT

j_call: TRBJ1-1
d_call: -
v_call: TRBV5-1
clone_size: few
cdr3_aa: CASRVPGRMKAFF
cdr3_nt: TGCGCCAGCAGGGTCCCAGGGAGAATGAAAGCTTTCTTT

j_call: TRBJ1-3
d_call: -
v_call: TRBV6-1
clone_size: -
cdr3_aa: CASTRQLGSIYF
cdr3_nt: TGTGCCAGCACCCGGCAGTTGGGAAGCATATATTTT

j_call: TRBJ2-7
d_call: -
v_call: TRBV5-4
clone_size: -
cdr3_aa: CASSLGQVNSYEQYF
cdr3_nt: TGTGCCAGCAGCTTGGGACAGGTTAACTCCTACGAGCAGTACTTC

j_call: TRBJ2-2
d_call: -
v_call: TRBV7-2
clone_size: -
cdr3_aa: CASSLRGAGEAPVGELFF
cdr3_nt: TGTGCCAGCAGCCTGCGGGGCGCCGGAGAAGCCCCGGTCGGGGAGCTGTTTTTT

j_call: TRBJ2-7
d_call: -
v_call: TRBV2
clone_size: -
cdr3_aa: CAVSPGREQYF
cdr3_nt: TGTGCCGTATCCCCGGGGCGCGAGCAGTACTTC

j_call: TRBJ2-7
d_call: -
v_call: TRBV5-5
clone_size: -
cdr3_aa: CASSLAGGPSYEQYF
cdr3_nt: TGTGCCAGCAGCTTGGCGGGGGGCCCCTCCTACGAGCAGTACTTC

j_call: TRBJ2-1
d_call: -
v_call: TRBV7-9
clone_size: -
cdr3_aa: CAGGTSYNEQFF
cdr3_nt: TGTGCCGGAGGAACATCCTACAATGAGCAGTTCTTC

j_call: TRBJ2-5
d_call: -
v_call: TRBV7-2
clone_size: -
cdr3_aa: CASSLVQETQYF
cdr3_nt: TGTGCCAGCAGCTTAGTCCAAGAGACCCAGTACTTC

j_call: TRBJ2-7
d_call: -
v_call: TRBV19
clone_size: -
cdr3_aa: CASRGHGEQYF
cdr3_nt: TGTGCCAGTAGGGGGCACGGCGAGCAGTACTTC

j_call: TRBJ2-3
d_call: TRBD2
v_call: TRBV7-2
clone_size: -
cdr3_aa: CASSRLAGDFVDTQYF
cdr3_nt: TGTGCCAGCAGCCGACTAGCGGGGGATTTTGTAGATACGCAGTATTTT

j_call: TRBJ2-3
d_call: TRBD2
v_call: TRBV27
clone_size: -
cdr3_aa: CASSPETSGVRTDTQYF
cdr3_nt: TGTGCCAGCAGTCCTGAGACTAGCGGGGTTCGCACAGATACGCAGTATTTT

j_call: TRBJ1-2
d_call: -
v_call: TRBV21-1
clone_size: -
cdr3_aa: CASSKAPLPRWNGSSNYGYTF
cdr3_nt: TGTGCCAGCAGCAAAGCACCACTCCCCCGTTGGAACGGCTCGTCTAACTATGGCTACACCTTC

j_call: TRBJ1-1
d_call: -
v_call: TRBV14
clone_size: -
cdr3_aa: CASSQGRSAPTQSNTEAFF
cdr3_nt: TGTGCCAGCAGCCAAGGACGGAGCGCTCCTACCCAATCGAACACTGAAGCTTTCTTT

j_call: TRBJ2-7
d_call: TRBD2
v_call: TRBV25-1
clone_size: -
cdr3_aa: CASSVKRGGLYEQYF
cdr3_nt: TGTGCCAGCAGTGTTAAGCGGGGGGGCCTCTACGAGCAGTACTTC

j_call: TRBJ2-3
d_call: -
v_call: TRBV7-9
clone_size: -
cdr3_aa: CASSLAVGGTDTQYF
cdr3_nt: TGTGCCAGCAGCTTAGCGGTGGGGGGCACAGATACGCAGTATTTT

j_call: TRBJ2-3
d_call: -
v_call: TRBV7-2
clone_size: -
cdr3_aa: CASSLVGGLSTDTQYF
cdr3_nt: TGTGCCAGCAGCTTAGTGGGTGGTTTGAGCACAGATACGCAGTATTTT

j_call: TRBJ1-1
d_call: TRBD1
v_call: TRBV13
clone_size: -
cdr3_aa: CASSSRTGRSNTEAFF
cdr3_nt: TGTGCCAGCAGTTCTCGGACAGGGAGGTCCAACACTGAAGCTTTCTTT

j_call: TRBJ2-7
d_call: TRBD1
v_call: TRBV25-1
clone_size: -
cdr3_aa: CASTIQGHEQYF
cdr3_nt: TGTGCCAGCACCATACAGGGGCACGAGCAGTACTTC

j_call: TRBJ2-1
d_call: -
v_call: TRBV27
clone_size: -
cdr3_aa: CASSLRHRANNEQFF
cdr3_nt: TGTGCCAGCAGTTTAAGACACCGCGCGAACAATGAGCAGTTCTTC

j_call: TRBJ1-4
d_call: -
v_call: TRBV27
clone_size: -
cdr3_aa: CASSLLRATNEKLFF
cdr3_nt: TGTGCCAGCAGTTTATTGAGAGCAACTAATGAAAAACTGTTTTTT

j_call: TRBJ1-1
d_call: TRBD1
v_call: TRBV5-3
clone_size: -
cdr3_aa: CARSDRGGKAFF
cdr3_nt: TGTGCCAGAAGCGACAGGGGTGGAAAAGCTTTCTTT

j_call: TRBJ2-5
d_call: -
v_call: TRBV5-6
clone_size: -
cdr3_aa: CASSLMVRGGETQYF
cdr3_nt: TGTGCCAGCAGCTTGATGGTTAGGGGTGGTGAGACCCAGTACTTC

j_call: TRBJ2-1
d_call: TRBD2
v_call: TRBV6-5
clone_size: -
cdr3_aa: CASSYSTSAPINEQFF
cdr3_nt: TGTGCCAGCAGTTATTCGACTAGCGCGCCGATCAATGAGCAGTTCTTC

j_call: TRBJ2-3
d_call: -
v_call: TRBV4-2
clone_size: -
cdr3_aa: CASSQGQGALATDTQYF
cdr3_nt: TGTGCCAGCAGCCAAGGTCAAGGGGCGCTTGCCACAGATACGCAGTATTTT